These 6 T cell receptor beta chains share one sample of origin, sequenced in a study of neoadjuvant nivolumab and ipilimumab in lung cancer. Produced via immunoSEQ multiplex PCR; TCRdb's table is partial and in-frame only. The sample has 6,500 to 8,500 clones, 89% seen once. The source was tumor tissue, collected after neoadjuvant nivolumab, alone or with ipilimumab, at or shortly before surgery. Every receptor here comes from an adult with non-small cell lung cancer. Some clones in this sample may be carry-over from other donors' samples.

The DNA for the CDR3 is TGTGCCAGCAGTTATCTAGCGGGAGGGCAAGAGACCCAGTACTTC. Its protein product is CASSYLAGGQETQYF. The chain carries TRBV6-5 and TRBJ2-5; 12 positions agree with TRBD2. Losses at the gene ends were 3 bases for V and 2 bases for J; bases not matched to a gene: 1. This CDR3 region has 15 residues. The germline V gene encodes CDR1 MNHEY and CDR2 SVGAGI.

The chain's CDR3 is CACSGSYGYTF. Here the CDR3 DNA reads TGTGCCTGTTCAGGGTCCTATGGCTACACCTTC. The chain carries TRBV30 and TRBJ1-2, with D possibly matching TRBD1 (5 bases). CDR3 length equals 11 residues. V lost 6 bases and J lost 4, with 9 bases in between. Germline V gene sequence: CDR1 GTSNPN, CDR2 SVGIG (reference sequence).

The J gene is TRBJ2-7, the V gene TRBV18, with D uncertain. CDR3 length equals 13 residues. V lost 1 base to trimming and J lost 2 bases, with 6 bases between them. CDR1 is KGHSH, CDR2 LQKENI, per germline. The CDR3 here is CASSPRLAYEQYF. In DNA form, the CDR3 reads TGTGCCAGCTCACCACGGCTAGCCTACGAGCAGTACTTC.

The V and J genes are TRBV7-8 and TRBJ2-5; 7 bases are shared with TRBD2. This CDR3 region has 14 residues. Unmatched junction bases numbered 5, after V lost 2 bases and J lost 5 bases. Germline V gives CDR1 SGHVS, CDR2 FQNEAQ. CDR3 nucleotide sequence: TGTGCCAGCAGCTTATCTCGGGGAGGGGAGACCCAGTACTTC. It is translated as CASSLSRGGETQYF.

The rearrangement links TRBV10-3 to TRBJ2-2; 13 positions agree with TRBD2. Unmatched junction bases numbered 1, after V lost 6 bases and J lost 0 bases. This CDR3 comprises 16 residues. Germline CDR1 is ENHRY and CDR2 is SYGVKD. CDR3 amino acids: CAIRGTSGANTGELFF. The CDR3 DNA reads TGTGCCATCAGGGGGACTAGCGGGGCGAACACCGGGGAGCTGTTTTTT.

This chain connects TRBV4-1 to TRBJ2-7; 8 bases are a match to TRBD2. V shed 0 bases, J shed 6 bases, and the junction held 19 bases outside the gene matches. Germline CDR1 is MGHRA and CDR2 is YSYEKL. The CDR3 runs to 19 residues. The CDR3 DNA is TGCGCCAGCAGCCAAGAAAAGGGCTTAACGGGACTAGTTATGGCCGAGCAGTACTTC. It translates to CASSQEKGLTGLVMAEQYF.